The clone carrying this TCR beta chain has a single count. This entry comes from a study of PD-L1 blockade in urothelial cancer. Clones were sequenced by immunoSEQ multiplex PCR, and TCRdb holds only the in-frame ones, with some missing. Of tens of thousands of clones in the sample, 70% to 90% were seen once. The sequencing used PBMCs, collected around atezolizumab (anti-PD-L1) treatment. The sequence was collected from a man aged 60 to 69 with urothelial cancer.

The CDR3 sequence is CASSRQGGRAGELFF. The DNA of the CDR3 is TGTGCCAGCAGTCGACAGGGTGGAAGGGCCGGGGAGCTGTTTTTT. This chain links TRBV5-6 with TRBJ2-2, with 7 bases aligning to TRBD1. With V trimmed by 5 bases and J by 6 bases, 10 bases remained unmatched. The V gene's germline CDR1 is SGHDT and CDR2 YYEEEE. The CDR3 spans 15 residues.